This T cell receptor (beta chain) was observed in a study of blood T cells in healthy people across ages. Comment on this clonotype: Its antigen is not identified.

Study-wide results and caveats: The study could not conclusively compare naive and antigen-experienced cells, given its unsorted PBMCs.

Germline V gives CDR1 LNHNV, CDR2 YYDKDF (reference sequence). V lost 1 base and J 0 bases, leaving 6 bases between the germline ends. This CDR3 spans 14 amino acids. The authors ran a second PCR of 7 to 11 cycles using a sample-barcoded 5' primer and a J-beta primer mix. Each cDNA molecule, via a template-switch adaptor with 12 random nucleotides, was tagged. TCRdb called the 5' RACE reads again in MiXCR, with one record for every CDR3 protein. The data show 750,000 to 1,000,000 distinct CDR3 sequences, about 28% seen once. This sample was also put to use in a study of T cells of mothers and their children. From that report: Sample barcodes plus 2-4 random nucleotides came from the M1S primer. Versus unrelated pairs, overlap was slightly higher in related mother-child pairs, without reaching significance.

Sample: blood. The V call is TRBV15, the J call TRBJ1-2; D unresolved. The receptor was isolated from a woman in her forties in good health. CDR3 coding DNA: TGTGCCACCAGCAGAGGAAGTCCTAACTATGGCTACACCTTC. Its protein is CATSRGSPNYGYTF. The variable domain in full, with the rest retrieved from reference TRBV15 and TRBJ1-2, is DAMVIQNPRYQVTQFGKPVTLSCSQTLNHNVMYWYQQKSSQAPKLLFHYYDKDFNNEADTPDNFQSRRPNTSFCFLDIRSPGLGDTAMYLCATSRGSPNYGYTFGSGTRLTVV.